The 7 T cell receptor beta chains reported below all come from one sample, sequenced in a study of cytomegalovirus exposure and HLA in healthy donors. Use of 60 Vbeta and 13 Jbeta primers characterized the PCR. The table came from immunoSEQ multiplex PCR; TCRdb's copy has only in-frame clones and leaves some out. The table has roughly 150,000 clones, about 76% seen once; the top ten hold around 5%. Sequenced sample: PBMCs. The source of these receptors is a woman aged 18-30 years in good health and CMV-seropositive.

In its sample, this clone was seen a few times. The chain joins TRBV19 to TRBJ1-4; possible D gene TRBD1, 5 bases. Germline V gene data show CDR1 as LNHDA and CDR2 as SQIVND (reference sequence). Trimming cost V 6 bases and J 0 bases, with 20 bases left between them. The CDR3 spans 18 residues. The CDR3: CASSKTSGKPATNEKLFF. The CDR3 DNA reads TGTGCCAGTAGCAAAACCTCAGGGAAACCTGCAACTAATGAAAAACTGTTTTTT.

CDR3 protein: CASRYIIEDTEAFF. CDR3 sequence (DNA): TGTGCCAGCAGATATATAATCGAGGACACTGAAGCTTTCTTT. J is TRBJ1-1 and V is TRBV6-6, with no clear D. The CDR3 runs 14 residues. Germline loops: CDR1 MNHNY, CDR2 SVGAGI (reference sequence). The V end lost 6 bases, the J end lost 3 bases, and 14 bases lay between the germline ends.

The chain recombines TRBV27 with TRBJ2-3; D gene unclear. V was pared by 7 bases and J by 2 bases, with 13 bases between. The CDR3 runs 14 residues. From germline, CDR1 is MNHEY and CDR2 SMNVEV (reference sequence). In DNA form, the CDR3 reads TGTGCCAGCACGGGTGCCGATACCACAGATACGCAGTATTTT. Its protein product is CASTGADTTDTQYF.

This clone was recorded only once. This chain joins TRBV5-4 and TRBJ2-1; tentatively, D is TRBD1 (6 bases). Germline values: CDR1 SGHNT, CDR2 YYREEE (reference sequence). V dropped 4 bases and J dropped 0 bases, with 11 bases sitting between them. The CDR3 totals 15 residues. This CDR3 is CASSPTGNSYNEQFF. Here the CDR3 DNA reads TGTGCCAGCAGCCCCACAGGGAACTCCTACAATGAGCAGTTCTTC.

The chain recombines TRBV6-5 with TRBJ1-1; 7 bases are a match to TRBD1. Per germline, CDR1 MNHEY and CDR2 SVGAGI. The CDR3 extends over 15 amino acids. Losses at the gene ends were 4 bases for V and 4 bases for J; bases not matched to a gene: 9. The CDR3 sequence is CASSSRGRRGTEAFF. The CDR3, as DNA: TGTGCCAGCAGTTCCAGGGGGAGGCGGGGCACTGAAGCTTTCTTT.

V is TRBV7-3 and J is TRBJ2-1; the match to TRBD1 covers 10 bases. CDR3 length: 14 residues. Looked up from germline, CDR1 is SGHTA and CDR2 is FQGTGA. The V gene end was trimmed by 3 bases and the J gene end by 8 bases; junction bases not matched to a gene: 4. CDR3 sequence reads: CASSLTGGHDEQFF. The CDR3 DNA is TGTGCCAGCAGCTTGACAGGGGGCCATGATGAGCAGTTCTTC.

This clone was seen only a few times. The genes are TRBV6-5 and TRBJ2-5, with 8 bases aligning to TRBD1. Germline V gene sequence: CDR1 MNHEY, CDR2 SVGAGI. The length of the CDR3 is 15 residues. With 2 bases clipped from V and 5 bases from J, the junction kept 7 bases outside the gene matches. CDR3 bases: TGTGCCAGCAGTTACCTTCCAGGGGGCACGGAGACCCAGTACTTC. Its protein product is CASSYLPGGTETQYF.